Detailed here is one T cell receptor (beta chain). Its antigen remains undetermined. Base qualities are not recorded, but no much larger clone differs from it by a single base. The library relied on the immunoSEQ multiplex PCR assay. TCRdb stores this immuneACCESS table with in-frame sequences only. Part of the clones is absent; in the studies checked, under half of the shortfall reflects unresolved V genes, and no reason is known for the rest. In all, the sample holds 25,000 to 30,000 clones, and 80% of those were seen once. The leading ten clones occupy approximately 5.4% of the sample. Including cysteine and phenylalanine, the CDR3 has 19 amino acids. The CDR3 DNA has 57 bases and is translated from base 1. For this chain, trimming is 6 bases at the V end and 5 bases at the J end, and the number of junction bases without a gene match is 22. As encoded in the germline V gene (reference sequence), CDR1 is MNHEY while CDR2 is SMNVEV.

The sample originates from a study of Siglec-9 on CD8 T cells in melanoma (dated by TCRdb to the late 2010s). In the study overall: Siglec-9 expression on CD8+ T cells and the role of Siglec-9 in regulating T cells in the melanoma tumor microenvironment were investigated in the study.

Broader findings and caveats from the paper: According to the report, an effector memory CD8+ T-cell subset that seemed to build up inside melanoma tumors was both marked and regulated by Siglec-9.

The rearranged segments are TRBV27 and TRBJ2-3; TRBD2 agrees with 8 junctional bases. Specimen: Siglec-9- CD8+ T cells sorted from blood. According to the study, the label for this sample's cell subset or site signals: CD8 T cells lacking Siglec-9. This receptor was taken from a human donor in good health. The CDR3 here reads CASRYLPYNRGGNVDTQYF. The nucleotides are TGTGCCAGCAGGTATCTCCCCTACAACCGGGGGGGCAACGTAGATACGCAGTATTTT.